Included here is one T cell receptor (beta chain) sequence, with context. The target of this receptor is not known. One base away there is no much larger clone; base qualities are not given. TCRbeta CDR3 regions were amplified from genomic DNA using the immunoSEQ Assay, a bias-controlled multiplex PCR. As for the authors' bioinformatics: The number of nucleated cells in each sample was estimated from the amplification of reference gene primers within the assay. Sequence reads were collapsed and filtered to measure the absolute abundance of every unique TCRbeta CDR3 rearrangement. Productive Simpson clonality was computed per sample as the square root of Simpson's diversity index over productive rearrangements. TCRdb retrieved this table from immuneACCESS and kept in-frame rearrangements only. Not all clones are present; in checked studies, unresolved V genes account for under half, and no reason is known for the remainder. V and J calls and clone size are as listed in that table; D and trimming were resolved from the DNA. In this sample the table shows 150,000 to 200,000 clones, roughly nine tenths of which occur a single time. 0.99% of the sample is held by the ten biggest clonotypes.

This entry comes from a study of blood T cell repertoires in COVID-19 (dated by TCRdb to about 2020). In the study overall: Samples covering the acute and convalescent phases of COVID-19 were provided by collaborators in the United States, Italy and Spain. The material from the prospective study consisted of cDNA or gDNA derived from T cells, B-cell-depleted T cells, or PBMCs. Deeply sampled blood TCRbeta repertoires from subjects exposed to, actively infected with, or recovered from COVID-19 were included in the dataset. The repertoires were released in a freely available public database intended as a resource for research on the immune response to SARS-CoV-2. The samples were drawn from the first 160 participants of the ongoing ImmuneRACE study and from 1,254 subjects provided by 6 global collaborators. The sample metadata nearly always contained a de-identified subject ID, COVID-19 status, age in years and sex. Where available, HLA class I and class II types were obtained from metadata supplied by the sample provider rather than from assay-based typing. The paper as a whole reports these results and caveats: The amount of clinical and demographic metadata varied by source and participant and was provided uncurated.

Collaborating institutions collected whole blood in K2EDTA tubes following their own protocols. For TCRbeta analysis, collaborators shipped samples in one of three forms: frozen whole blood, isolated PBMCs, or DNA extracted from either of those sample types. CDR3 length: 15 amino acids, cysteine to phenylalanine. The DNA shown is the 45-base CDR3, in frame from base 1. V is clipped by 1 base and J by 5 bases, and the sequence between their germline boundaries is 14 bases long. Based on the germline V gene (reference sequence), the CDR1 and CDR2 sequences are LNHNV and YYDKDF. The chain was built from TRBV15 and TRBJ2-5; the D gene is perhaps TRBD2, from 6 matching bases. The receptor was isolated from a man aged 18 to 29 with acute or convalescent COVID-19. The sequenced sample consisted of peripheral blood. In nucleotide form, the sequence is TGTGCCACCAGCAGAGTGGTCAGGGCGGGGGAGACCCAGTACTTC. This is translated as CATSRVVRAGETQYF.